This entry lists 21 T cell receptor beta chains sequenced from one sample in a study of cytomegalovirus exposure and HLA in healthy donors. The PCR contained 60 Vbeta and 13 Jbeta primers. Sequenced by immunoSEQ multiplex PCR; TCRdb stores in-frame clones only, minus some. The data show about 140,000 clones, around four fifths seen once. Sequencing was carried out using PBMCs. The receptors come from a female donor in good health and CMV-seronegative.

The genes are TRBV28 and TRBJ1-4, with a tentative D call TRBD1 (5 bases). Deletions cut 7 bases from V and 7 bases from J, with 16 bases between. Germline loops: CDR1 MDHEN, CDR2 SYDVKM. CDR3 length: 14 amino acids. The chain's CDR3 is CASTYIRGGEKLFF. In DNA, the CDR3 is TGTGCCAGCACCTACATAAGGGGAGGTGAAAAACTGTTTTTT.

The rearrangement links TRBV30 to TRBJ2-4; D remains unclear. There are 14 residues in the CDR3. V was shortened by 0 bases and J by 8 bases, with 14 bases between the two germline ends. From germline, CDR1 is GTSNPN and CDR2 SVGIG (reference sequence). The CDR3 here is CAWSVGHRGDIQYF. The CDR3 nucleotides read TGTGCCTGGAGTGTAGGCCACCGAGGTGACATTCAGTACTTC. Full variable domain (outside the CDR3, taken from reference TRBV30 and TRBJ2-4): SQTIHQWPATLVQPVGSPLSLECTVEGTSNPNLYWYRQAAGRGLQLLFYSVGIGQISSEVPQNLSASRPQDRQFILSSKKLLLSDSGFYLCAWSVGHRGDIQYFGAGTRLSVL.

This sequence joins TRBV5-4 and TRBJ1-6; 7 bases match TRBD1. With 4 bases clipped from V and 6 bases from J, the junction kept 7 bases outside the gene matches. CDR3 length: 15 residues. Germline V gene sequence: CDR1 SGHNT, CDR2 YYREEE (reference sequence). This chain's CDR3 is CASSGTEPSNSPLHF. For the CDR3, the DNA is TGTGCCAGCAGCGGGACAGAGCCTTCTAATTCACCCCTCCACTTT.

This sequence joins TRBV4-1 and TRBJ1-2; TRBD1 agrees at 12 bases. The V and J ends lost 1 base and 5 bases, in that order; junction bases with no gene match: 8. CDR1 and CDR2 (germline): MGHRA, YSYEKL. There are 17 residues in the CDR3. The CDR3 protein is CASSQAGTGGPLYGYTF. The CDR3 region has the DNA TGCGCCAGCAGCCAAGCCGGGACAGGGGGCCCTCTTTATGGCTACACCTTC.

The chain joins TRBV28 to TRBJ2-1; 9 nucleotides match TRBD1. The CDR3 loop spans 17 amino acids. V trimming: 5 bases; J trimming: 4 bases; junction bases outside the gene matches: 12. In germline, CDR1 is MDHEN, CDR2 SYDVKM. This CDR3 reads CASSPHFGGQGYNEQFF. Here the CDR3 DNA reads TGTGCCAGCAGTCCACACTTCGGGGGACAGGGATACAATGAGCAGTTCTTC.

This chain uses TRBV28 with TRBJ1-2, with D possibly being TRBD1 (5 bases). The germline V and J ends were trimmed by 5 bases and 4 bases, with 20 bases remaining between them. This CDR3 is built from 16 residues. Germline V CDR1 and CDR2: MDHEN, SYDVKM. The CDR3 DNA reads as TGTGCCAGCAGTCAATCCCGCCTAGGAGGGGCCTATGGCTACACCTTC. This encodes CASSQSRLGGAYGYTF.

This clone appeared a few times. The chain combines TRBV7-9 with TRBJ1-3; D is ambiguous. Trimming shortened V by 1 base and J by 0 bases, and 10 bases separated the two germline ends. The V gene's germline CDR1 is SEHNR and CDR2 FQNEAQ (reference sequence). This CDR3 has 16 amino acids. The CDR3 here is CASSLGRTYSGNTIYF. The CDR3 DNA reads TGTGCCAGCAGCTTAGGCCGAACCTACTCTGGAAACACCATATATTTT.

In the case of this clone: One end of the junction is discordant with germline, which a read error may explain. This sequence joins TRBV4-1 and TRBJ1-2, with 9 bases lining up with TRBD1. This CDR3 contains 17 residues. In germline, CDR1 is MGHRA, CDR2 YSYEKL. The CDR3 DNA reads TGCGCCAGCAGCCAAGGGACAGGGGAGATCGTGGTGAATGGCTACCCCTTC. Translation gives CASSQGTGEIVVNGYPF.

The chain carries TRBV5-4 and TRBJ1-2, with 7 bases lining up with TRBD1. The CDR3 is made up of 14 amino acids. Germline CDR1 and CDR2: SGHNT and YYREEE (reference sequence). V gave up 3 bases and J gave up 3 bases; unmatched junction bases: 5. CDR3: CASSSRGWDYGYTF. In DNA form, the CDR3 reads TGTGCCAGCAGCTCCAGGGGGTGGGACTATGGCTACACCTTC. Drawing the rest from reference TRBV5-4 and TRBJ1-2, the complete variable domain is ETGVTQSPTHLIKTRGQQVTLRCSSQSGHNTVSWYQQALGQGPQFIFQYYREEENGRGNFPPRFSGLQFPNYSSELNVNALELDDSALYLCASSSRGWDYGYTFGSGTRLTVV.

The chain couples TRBV10-2 to TRBJ1-6; 9 bases match TRBD1. Per germline, CDR1 WSHSY and CDR2 SAAADI. Losses at the gene ends were 3 bases for V and 5 bases for J; bases not matched to a gene: 2. This CDR3 contains 15 residues. The CDR3 is CASSEGTGNNSPLHF. In DNA form, the CDR3 reads TGCGCCAGCAGTGAAGGGACAGGGAATAATTCACCCCTCCACTTT.

This clone has only one observation. The genes are TRBV27 and TRBJ2-1; 8 bases match TRBD2. V lost 5 bases and J lost 6; bases outside the gene matches: 6. The CDR3 has 14 amino acids. Per the germline V gene, CDR1 is MNHEY and CDR2 is SMNVEV (reference sequence). DNA of the CDR3: TGTGCCAGCAGTGAGACTAGCGCGGGCAATGAGCAGTTCTTC. Translating gives CASSETSAGNEQFF.

The chain couples TRBV6-1 to TRBJ2-5; tentatively, D is TRBD1 (6 bases). V lost 6 bases to trimming and J lost 10 bases, with 24 bases between them. Germline values: CDR1 MNHNS, CDR2 SASEGT. The CDR3 loop spans 15 amino acids. Here the CDR3 reads CASSPGHGGKWGQYF. DNA of the CDR3: TGTGCCAGCAGCCCGGGACACGGTGGCAAGTGGGGCCAGTACTTC.

This chain connects TRBV7-2 to TRBJ2-2; the match to TRBD2 covers 7 bases. V lost 4 bases to trimming and J lost 1 base; unmatched junction nucleotides: 9. The CDR3 has 17 residues. Per germline, CDR1 SGHTA and CDR2 FQGNSA. Here the CDR3 reads CASSSNWGGKNTGELFF. The CDR3, as DNA: TGTGCCAGCAGCTCGAATTGGGGGGGGAAGAACACCGGGGAGCTGTTTTTT. The full variable domain, with the rest looked up from reference TRBV7-2 and TRBJ2-2, is GAGVSQSPSNKVTEKGKDVELRCDPISGHTALYWYRQSLGQGLEFLIYFQGNSAPDKSGLPSDRFSAERTGGSVSTLTIQRTQQEDSAVYLCASSSNWGGKNTGELFFGEGSRLTVL.

This clone was seen more than once but under ten times. This rearrangement joins TRBV5-6 to TRBJ2-3; 7 bases agree with TRBD2. Germline V gives CDR1 SGHDT, CDR2 YYEEEE. V dropped 2 bases and J dropped 3; count of bases not matched to a gene: 12. CDR3 length equals 17 residues. The CDR3 nucleotides read TGTGCCAGCAGCTTTTTTGCCCGAGGACTAGGGACAGATACGCAGTATTTT. Its translation is CASSFFARGLGTDTQYF.

On this clone itself: Other DNA sequences from this sample encode an identical CDR3 as well. The J gene is TRBJ2-2, the V gene TRBV28; perhaps TRBD2 as D (5 bases). The CDR3 consists of 15 residues. Germline V lookup: CDR1 MDHEN, CDR2 SYDVKM. Trimming shortened V by 3 bases and J by 6 bases, and 14 bases separated the two germline ends. The CDR3 nucleotides are TGTGCCAGCAGTTTTAGAGGGAGAGGCGCCGGGGAGCTGTTTTTT. Translated, it gives CASSFRGRGAGELFF. Using reference TRBV28 and TRBJ2-2 for the parts outside the CDR3, the full variable domain is DVKVTQSSRYLVKRTGEKVFLECVQDMDHENMFWYRQDPGLGLRLIYFSYDVKMKEKGDIPEGYSVSREKKERFSLILESASTNQTSMYLCASSFRGRGAGELFFGEGSRLTVL.

The chain joins TRBV27 to TRBJ1-2, with a tentative D call TRBD1 (5 bases). Looked up from germline, CDR1 is MNHEY and CDR2 is SMNVEV (reference sequence). The CDR3 has 14 amino acids. Trimming removed 2 bases from V and 7 bases from J, with 14 bases in between. CDR3 DNA sequence: TGTGCCAGCAGTTTAAGGGGCCTAACCGCTGGCTACACCTTC. Residues: CASSLRGLTAGYTF.

The genes are TRBV7-2 and TRBJ1-1, with D possibly being TRBD1 (6 bases). The CDR3 runs to 13 residues. V was cut by 5 bases and J by 3 bases, with 10 bases left in between. Germline loops: CDR1 SGHTA, CDR2 FQGNSA. Written as DNA, the CDR3 is TGTGCCAGCAGCCCCCACAGGGACACTGAAGCTTTCTTT. This translates into CASSPHRDTEAFF.

This clone occurred once. V usage is TRBV19 and J usage is TRBJ2-6; 11 bases map to TRBD2. J gave up 0 bases and V 7 bases, and 8 bases lay outside the gene matches. This CDR3 is built from 18 residues. CDR1 and CDR2 from the germline V gene are LNHDA and SQIVND (reference sequence). The CDR3 DNA follows: TGTGCCAGTACCCCTGGACTAGCGGGTCACTCTGGGGCCAACGTCCTGACTTTC. It yields the protein CASTPGLAGHSGANVLTF.

The rearrangement links TRBV7-9 to TRBJ1-1; D is unresolved. This CDR3 has 17 residues. Germline CDR1 SEHNR, CDR2 FQNEAQ (reference sequence). Trimming removed 1 base at V and 5 bases at J, with 20 bases between. The CDR3: CASSLESGSQAETEAFF. The CDR3 bases are TGTGCCAGCAGCTTAGAGTCGGGGTCCCAGGCGGAGACTGAAGCTTTCTTT.

Concerning this clone: At one of its ends the junction is not consistent with the germline gene, which may arise from a read error. The rearrangement links TRBV13 to TRBJ1-2; D possibly corresponds to TRBD1 (5 bases). The germline V gene encodes CDR1 PRHDT and CDR2 FYEKMQ (reference sequence). The CDR3 is 15 amino acids. In DNA form, the CDR3 reads TGTGCCAGCAGCAACCCCCTACAGGAAAACTATGGCTACCCCTTC. Amino acid sequence: CASSNPLQENYGYPF.

The chain joins TRBV7-2 to TRBJ2-7; D gene unclear. Germline V CDR1 and CDR2: SGHTA, FQGNSA. V lost 4 bases, J lost 0 bases, and 13 bases lay in between. The CDR3 extends over 15 amino acids. The chain's CDR3 is CASSSVHSSSYEQYF. In nucleotides, the CDR3 is TGTGCCAGCAGCTCGGTCCATTCGAGCTCCTACGAGCAGTACTTC.